This TCR beta chain was profiled in a study of CD8+CD57+ T cells in acquired aplastic anemia. The overall study: Around 10 million reads were obtained on average for healthy donor CD4+ cells.

The use of genomic DNA as template underpinned the TCR beta VDJ and CDR3 profiling. TCRdb re-derived calls from the reads in MiXCR, one entry per CDR3 protein. The sample carries 35,000 to 50,000 distinct CDR3 sequences, around 67% recorded once. Findings of the study overall: Statistical testing detected no significant gap in CD8+ Simpson's diversity between patients and controls.

Note on this clonotype: Its antigen is undetermined.

The length of the CDR3 is 12 residues. V lost 8 bases to trimming and J lost 5 bases, with 12 bases between them. Germline V CDR1 and CDR2: WSHSY, SAAADI. The chain joins TRBV10-2 to TRBJ2-5; tentatively, D is TRBD2 (7 bases). Specimen: sorted CD4+, CD8+, or CD8+CD57+ T cells (not recorded which) from PBMCs. The sequence derives from a human donor in good health, serving as a control. The CDR3 region has the DNA TGCGCCAGCCTACAGGGAGGGGAGACCCAGTACTTC. This translates into CASLQGGETQYF.